The 17 T cell receptor beta chains presented below share a single source sample, sequenced in a study of identical twins. TCRdb itself ran the 5' RACE reads through MiXCR, one entry per CDR3 protein. The table has 200,000 to 250,000 distinct CDR3 sequences, approximately 8.3% seen once; the top ten hold approximately 2%. The sample was also reused in another study, on yellow fever vaccine responses in identical twins.

Material: memory (CD45RO+) T cells sorted from blood. These receptors came from a woman between 18 and 29 years old in good health.

The V gene is TRBV19, the J gene TRBJ2-5; no definite D call. This CDR3 is 11 amino acids long. CDR1 LNHDA and CDR2 SQIVND come from the germline V gene (reference sequence). V gave up 6 bases and J gave up 7 bases, with 9 bases separating them. As DNA, the CDR3 is TGTGCCAGTAGCTCTCGAGGGACCCAGTACTTC. This gives the protein CASSSRGTQYF.

The J gene is TRBJ2-3, the V gene TRBV9, with 10 bases that match TRBD2. The V and J ends lost 4 bases and 5 bases, in that order; junction bases with no gene match: 10. This CDR3 comprises 16 residues. The germline V gene encodes CDR1 SGDLS and CDR2 YYNGEE. In DNA form, the CDR3 reads TGTGCCAGCAGCAAGGGCTTAGCGGGAGGCGGAGATACGCAGTATTTT. It encodes CASSKGLAGGGDTQYF. Full variable domain (remainder filled in from reference TRBV9 and TRBJ2-3): DSGVTQTPKHLITATGQRVTLRCSPRSGDLSVYWYQQSLDQGLQFLIQYYNGEERAKGNILERFSAQQFPDLHSELNLSSLELGDSALYFCASSKGLAGGGDTQYFGPGTRLTVL.

This clonotype has a count of ten or more. The chain is built from TRBV10-3 and TRBJ2-1; D may be TRBD1 or TRBD2 (5 bases each). Deletions cut 9 bases from V and 7 bases from J, with 16 bases between. Germline CDR1 and CDR2: ENHRY and SYGVKD. The length of the CDR3 is 13 residues. The CDR3 DNA reads as TGTGCCATTGGGACCCGTAATGAGAATGAGCAGTTCTTC. This codes for CAIGTRNENEQFF.

This CDR3 is CTCSSLPRFGQGRFEQYF. The DNA for the CDR3 is TGTACCTGCAGCTCCCTACCTAGATTCGGACAGGGTAGATTCGAGCAGTACTTC. This sequence joins TRBV12-3 or TRBV12-4 and TRBJ2-7, with 8 positions matching TRBD1. CDR3 size: 18 residues.

V is TRBV19 and J is TRBJ2-5; TRBD2 might be the D (5 bases). This CDR3 comprises 16 residues. Trimming removed 4 bases from V and 4 bases from J, with 19 bases in between. CDR1 is LNHDA and CDR2 is SQIVND in the germline V gene (reference sequence). The CDR3 spells CASSKALRGSRETQYF. The CDR3 nucleotides are TGTGCCAGTAGTAAAGCTCTACGGGGTTCACGAGAGACCCAGTACTTC.

This clonotype appeared many times. This sequence joins TRBV12-3 or TRBV12-4 and TRBJ1-4, with D hard to call. Trimming stripped 6 bases from V and 7 bases from J, with 15 bases between. The CDR3 covers 14 residues. CDR3 sequence (DNA): TGTGCCAGCAGAGCGAGGCCATCTGGTGAAAAACTGTTTTTT. As protein: CASRARPSGEKLFF.

This clonotype was observed at least ten times. The rearrangement links TRBV2 to TRBJ2-3; 14 nucleotides line up with TRBD2. The V gene's germline CDR1 is SNHLY and CDR2 FYNNEI. CDR3 length: 16 amino acids. V shed 0 bases, J shed 6 bases, and the junction held 2 bases outside the gene matches. CDR3 sequence reads: CASSEAWTSGRDTQYF. In DNA form, the CDR3 reads TGTGCCAGCAGTGAAGCGTGGACTAGCGGGAGGGATACGCAGTATTTT.

This clonotype has a count of ten or more. V gene TRBV5-1 combines with J gene TRBJ2-7; a possible D gene is TRBD1 (6 bases). CDR1 SGHRS and CDR2 YFSETQ come from the germline V gene. The CDR3 sequence is 14 residues long. V was trimmed by 4 bases and J by 6 bases, leaving 17 bases between them. CDR3 amino acids: CASSALQGNLEQYF. CDR3 in DNA: TGCGCCAGCAGCGCCCTACAGGGAAATCTCGAGCAGTACTTC.

This clonotype was detected ten times or more. The chain is built from TRBV7-9 and TRBJ2-7; D is unresolved. V was trimmed by 1 base and J by 3 bases, leaving 10 bases between them. CDR3 length: 14 residues. Germline-derived CDR1 and CDR2 are SEHNR and FQNEAQ (reference sequence). CDR3 protein: CASSLVKTNYEQYF. The CDR3 bases are TGTGCCAGCAGCTTAGTCAAGACCAACTACGAGCAGTACTTC. Full variable domain (remainder filled in from reference TRBV7-9 and TRBJ2-7): DTGVSQNPRHKITKRGQNVTFRCDPISEHNRLYWYRQTLGQGPEFLTYFQNEAQLEKSRLLSDRFSAERPKGSFSTLEIQRTEQGDSAMYLCASSLVKTNYEQYFGPGTRLTVT.

This clonotype has ten or more counts. The chain links TRBV4-3 to TRBJ2-3; perhaps TRBD1 as D (5 bases). The CDR3 loop spans 14 amino acids. Deletions cut 8 bases from V and 0 bases from J, with 12 bases between. The germline gives CDR1 LGHNA, CDR2 YSLEER. In DNA, the CDR3 is TGCGCCAGCGCAACAGGCCTTAGCACAGATACGCAGTATTTT. Translating it yields CASATGLSTDTQYF.

Many counts were recorded for this clonotype. This chain uses TRBV12-3 or TRBV12-4 with TRBJ2-6; D possibly corresponds to TRBD2 (6 bases). The CDR3 covers 15 residues. V lost 3 bases and J lost 3, with 9 bases in between. The CDR3 sequence is CASSFGGGGANVLTF. CDR3 DNA sequence: TGTGCCAGCAGTTTCGGGGGAGGTGGGGCCAACGTCCTGACTTTC.

There are many counts of this clonotype. CDR3 DNA: TGTGCCAGCAGTCGCCACAGGGGAGAAAACTACGAGCAGTACTTC. This gives the protein CASSRHRGENYEQYF. The rearrangement links TRBV12-3 or TRBV12-4 to TRBJ2-7, with TRBD1 matching over 7 bases. The junction had 10 bases not matched to a gene; V was cut back by 5 bases and J by 3 bases. The CDR3 spans 15 residues.

The chain combines TRBV5-1 with TRBJ1-1; TRBD1 aligns across 7 bases. This CDR3 comprises 16 residues. Germline trimming cut 3 bases from V and 1 base from J; bases unmatched to any gene: 9. CDR1 and CDR2 from the germline V gene are SGHRS and YFSETQ. The CDR3: CASSWGQQAPNTEAFF. CDR3 in DNA: TGCGCCAGCAGCTGGGGACAGCAAGCGCCGAACACTGAAGCTTTCTTT.

This chain links TRBV25-1 with TRBJ2-3, with a possible D match to TRBD2 (6 bases). This CDR3 has 15 amino acids. Germline V gives CDR1 MGHDK, CDR2 SYGVNS. The V end was cut by 4 bases, the J end by 0 bases, with 11 bases between. CDR3 nucleotide sequence: TGTGCCAGCAGTGGGCGGGGTACTAGCACAGATACGCAGTATTTT. Its protein product is CASSGRGTSTDTQYF.

The chain links TRBV4-3 to TRBJ2-1; D is perhaps TRBD1 or TRBD2 (5 bases each). Deletions cut 2 bases from V and 9 bases from J, with 20 bases between. From germline, CDR1 is LGHNA and CDR2 YSLEER. The CDR3 loop spans 16 amino acids. CDR3: CASSQRRDARWGEQFF. CDR3 DNA: TGCGCCAGCAGCCAAAGACGGGACGCGCGATGGGGTGAGCAGTTCTTC.

This clonotype was recorded once. A clone one base away is much larger, so this may be a read error. The CDR3 DNA is TGTACCAGCAGTTCTAGGGGTAGGGGACTAGCGGGGAAAGAGACCCAGTACTTC. As protein: CTSSSRGRGLAGKETQYF. The chain carries TRBV2 and TRBJ2-5, with 13 nucleotides matching TRBD2. The CDR3 runs to 18 residues. CDR1 and CDR2 from the germline V gene are SNHLY and FYNNEI.

CDR3 in amino acids: CASSTSGRAEETQYF. The CDR3 DNA sequence: TGTGCCAGCAGCACTAGCGGGAGGGCCGAAGAGACCCAGTACTTC. This rearrangement joins TRBV12-3 or TRBV12-4 to TRBJ2-5; the match to TRBD2 covers 13 bases. This CDR3 contains 15 residues. V was clipped by 6 bases and J by 3 bases; unmatched bases: 4.